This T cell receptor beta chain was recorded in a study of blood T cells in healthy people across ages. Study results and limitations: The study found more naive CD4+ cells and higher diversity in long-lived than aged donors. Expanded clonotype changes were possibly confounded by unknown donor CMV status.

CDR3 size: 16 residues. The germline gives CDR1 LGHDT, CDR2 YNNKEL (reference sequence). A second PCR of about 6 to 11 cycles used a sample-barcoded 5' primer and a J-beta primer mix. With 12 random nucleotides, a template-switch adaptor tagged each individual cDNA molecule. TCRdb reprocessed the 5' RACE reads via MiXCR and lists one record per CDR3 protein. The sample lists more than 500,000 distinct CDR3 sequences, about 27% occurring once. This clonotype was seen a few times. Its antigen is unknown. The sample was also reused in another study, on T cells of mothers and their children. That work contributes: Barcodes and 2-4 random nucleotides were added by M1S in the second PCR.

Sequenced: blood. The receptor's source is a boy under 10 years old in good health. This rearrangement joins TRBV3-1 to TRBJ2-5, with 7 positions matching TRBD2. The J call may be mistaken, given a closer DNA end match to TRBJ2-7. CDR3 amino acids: CASSQGEGQGTYEQYF. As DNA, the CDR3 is TGTGCCAGCAGCCAAGGGGAGGGCCAAGGGACCTACGAGCAGTACTTC.